These 9 T cell receptor beta chains share one sample of origin, sequenced in a study of response to subunit inactivated influenza vaccine. One entry per CDR3 protein results from TCRdb running MiXCR on the RT-PCR reads. The sample holds hundreds of thousands of distinct CDR3 sequences; roughly 15% are singletons and the top ten take 6.5% to 8%. This specimen was PBMCs from blood, taken 14 days before vaccination. The receptors originated from a man aged 45-60 years who received an inactivated influenza vaccine.

This chain joins TRBV15 and TRBJ1-2; D might be TRBD1 (6 bases). The CDR3 covers 17 residues. The V end was cut by 2 bases, the J end by 6 bases, with 22 bases between. Germline V gene lookup returns CDR1 LNHNV and CDR2 YYDKDF (reference sequence). CDR3 nucleotides: TGTGCCACCAGCAGAAAGTGGGCGACGGGGGGCTACAATGGCTACACCTTC. Its translation is CATSRKWATGGYNGYTF. Full variable domain (missing parts from reference TRBV15 and TRBJ1-2): DAMVIQNPRYQVTQFGKPVTLSCSQTLNHNVMYWYQQKSSQAPKLLFHYYDKDFNNEADTPDNFQSRRPNTSFCFLDIRSPGLGDTAMYLCATSRKWATGGYNGYTFGSGTRLTVV.

V and J are TRBV10-1 and TRBJ2-7; D could derive from TRBD1 or TRBD2 (5 bases each). CDR3 length: 13 residues. Germline-derived CDR1 and CDR2 are WNHNN and SYGVQD (reference sequence). The CDR3 bases are TGCCAGATCGAGAGGGGCCCTGATGGGGAGCAGTACTTC. This gives the protein CQIERGPDGEQYF.

In its sample, this clonotype was seen many times. The chain joins TRBV28 to TRBJ2-6; D ambiguous. The CDR3 totals 16 residues. In germline, CDR1 is MDHEN, CDR2 SYDVKM. V was clipped by 3 bases and J by 1 base, with 10 bases between them. The CDR3 region is CASSFSSVSGANVLTF. The CDR3 coding sequence is TGTGCCAGCAGTTTTTCCAGCGTTTCTGGGGCCAACGTCCTGACTTTC.

This sequence joins TRBV7-9 and TRBJ2-1; D possibly uses TRBD1 or TRBD2 (6 bases each). The CDR3 is 15 residues long. Trimming pared 2 bases from V and 7 bases from J, leaving 15 bases between. Germline lookup yields CDR1 SEHNR and CDR2 FQNEAQ (reference sequence). In DNA form, the CDR3 reads TGTGCCAGCAGCTTAATGGGGGGACAAAAGAATGAGCAGTTCTTC. This translates into CASSLMGGQKNEQFF.

This clonotype was seen only a few times. The chain joins TRBV5-1 to TRBJ2-6; no firm D call. V lost 2 bases and J lost 1, with 4 bases in between. CDR1 is SGHRS and CDR2 is YFSETQ in the germline V gene. The CDR3 is 14 residues long. The CDR3 is CASSLQSGANVLTF. CDR3 nucleotide sequence: TGCGCCAGCAGCTTACAGTCTGGGGCCAACGTCCTGACTTTC.

In its sample, this clonotype was seen a few times. V and J are TRBV12-3 or TRBV12-4 and TRBJ1-2; no clear D gene. The germline V and J ends were trimmed by 6 bases and 4 bases, with 12 bases remaining between them. The CDR3 extends over 13 amino acids. CDR3 nucleotide sequence: TGTGCCAGCAGCGTAGGACGGGCCTATGGCTACACCTTC. The encoded protein is CASSVGRAYGYTF.

The chain joins TRBV7-2 to TRBJ1-6; perhaps TRBD1 as D (5 bases). The length of the CDR3 is 14 residues. V gave up 5 bases and J gave up 8 bases, with 13 bases separating them. Germline assignment: CDR1 SGHTA and CDR2 FQGNSA. CDR3: CASSPGRVDSPLHF. DNA of the CDR3: TGTGCCAGCAGCCCTGGCAGGGTGGATTCACCCCTCCACTTT.

This chain links TRBV7-2 with TRBJ1-5; D possibly corresponds to TRBD1 (5 bases). CDR1 and CDR2 (germline): SGHTA, FQGNSA. Trimming cost V 0 bases and J 6 bases, with 12 bases left between them. The CDR3 is made up of 15 amino acids. CDR3: CASSLAGASSQPQHF. For the CDR3, the DNA is TGTGCCAGCAGCTTAGCAGGGGCCAGTAGTCAGCCCCAGCATTTT.

The chain joins TRBV10-3 to TRBJ2-1, with a tentative D call TRBD1 (8 bases). V was shortened by 6 bases and J by 5 bases, with 14 bases between the two germline ends. CDR3 size: 14 residues. Germline V gives CDR1 ENHRY, CDR2 SYGVKD. CDR3 sequence: CAIRGLQGDNEQFF. The CDR3, as DNA: TGTGCCATCAGGGGACTACAGGGGGACAATGAGCAGTTCTTC.